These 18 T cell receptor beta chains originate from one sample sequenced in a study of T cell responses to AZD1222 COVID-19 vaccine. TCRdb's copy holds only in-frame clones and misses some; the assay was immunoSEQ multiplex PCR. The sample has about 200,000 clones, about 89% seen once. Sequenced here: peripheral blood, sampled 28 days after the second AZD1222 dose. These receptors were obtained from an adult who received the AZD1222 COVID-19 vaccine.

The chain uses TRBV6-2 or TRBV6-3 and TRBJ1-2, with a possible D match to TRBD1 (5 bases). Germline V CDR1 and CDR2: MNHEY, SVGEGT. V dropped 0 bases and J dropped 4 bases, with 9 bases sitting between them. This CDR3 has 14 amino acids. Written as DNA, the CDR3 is TGTGCCAGCAGTTACTCGGGACCGGGCTATGGCTACACCTTC. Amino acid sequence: CASSYSGPGYGYTF.

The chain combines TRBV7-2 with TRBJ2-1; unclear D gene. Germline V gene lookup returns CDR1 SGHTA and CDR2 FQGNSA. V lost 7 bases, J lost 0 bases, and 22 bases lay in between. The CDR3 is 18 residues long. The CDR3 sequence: CASNPCRDSYCSYNEQFF. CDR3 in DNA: TGTGCCAGCAATCCTTGCCGCGACTCCTACTGCTCCTACAATGAGCAGTTCTTC.

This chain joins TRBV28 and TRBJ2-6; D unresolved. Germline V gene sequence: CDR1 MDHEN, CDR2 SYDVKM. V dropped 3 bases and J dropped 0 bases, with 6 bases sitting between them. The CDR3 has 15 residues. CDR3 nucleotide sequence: TGTGCCAGCAGTTTGGGCGCCTCTGGGGCCAACGTCCTGACTTTC. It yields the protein CASSLGASGANVLTF.

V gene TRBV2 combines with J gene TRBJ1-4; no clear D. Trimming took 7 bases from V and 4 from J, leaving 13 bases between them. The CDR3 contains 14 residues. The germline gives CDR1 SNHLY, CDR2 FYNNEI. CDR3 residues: CASIASQFNEKLFF. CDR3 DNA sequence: TGTGCCAGCATAGCTTCACAGTTTAATGAAAAACTGTTTTTT.

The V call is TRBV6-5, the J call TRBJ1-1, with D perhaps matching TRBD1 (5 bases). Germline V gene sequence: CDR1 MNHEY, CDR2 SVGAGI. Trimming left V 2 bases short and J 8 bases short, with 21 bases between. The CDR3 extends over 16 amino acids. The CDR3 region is CASSYGTGWPRLEAFF. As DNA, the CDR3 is TGTGCCAGCAGTTACGGGACGGGTTGGCCTAGGTTAGAAGCTTTCTTT.

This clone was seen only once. CDR3 coding DNA: TGTGCCTGGAGTTTGGGACAGGGAGATTCACCCCTCCACTTT. It is translated as CAWSLGQGDSPLHF. The chain combines TRBV30 with TRBJ1-6; 9 bases map to TRBD1. CDR3 length equals 14 residues. Germline values: CDR1 GTSNPN, CDR2 SVGIG (reference sequence). V lost 2 bases and J lost 8; bases outside the gene matches: 4. The whole variable domain, filled in from reference TRBV30 and TRBJ1-6, reads SQTIHQWPATLVQPVGSPLSLECTVEGTSNPNLYWYRQAAGRGLQLLFYSVGIGQISSEVPQNLSASRPQDRQFILSSKKLLLSDSGFYLCAWSLGQGDSPLHFGNGTRLTVT.

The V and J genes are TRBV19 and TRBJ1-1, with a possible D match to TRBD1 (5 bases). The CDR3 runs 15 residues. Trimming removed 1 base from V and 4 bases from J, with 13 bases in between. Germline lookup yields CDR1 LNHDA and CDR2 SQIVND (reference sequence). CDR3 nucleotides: TGTGCCAGTAGTATAGCAGGCCTGGGGCCCACTGAAGCTTTCTTT. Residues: CASSIAGLGPTEAFF.

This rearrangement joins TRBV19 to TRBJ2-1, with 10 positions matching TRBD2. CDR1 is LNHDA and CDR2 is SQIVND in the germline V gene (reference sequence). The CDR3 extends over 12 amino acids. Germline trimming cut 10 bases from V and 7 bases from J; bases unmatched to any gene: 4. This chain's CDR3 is CATGLADNEQFF. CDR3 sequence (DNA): TGTGCCACAGGACTAGCGGATAATGAGCAGTTCTTC.

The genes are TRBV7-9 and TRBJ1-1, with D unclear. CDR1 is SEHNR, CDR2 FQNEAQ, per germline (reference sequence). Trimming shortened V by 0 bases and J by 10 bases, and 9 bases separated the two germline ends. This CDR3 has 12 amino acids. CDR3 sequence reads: CASSLAPERAFF. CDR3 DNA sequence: TGTGCCAGCAGCTTAGCCCCGGAGCGAGCTTTCTTT.

Here the CDR3 DNA reads TGTGCCAGCAGCGACAACAGGGATCGGGGGTATGGCTACACCTTC. Translating gives CASSDNRDRGYGYTF. The V and J genes are TRBV21-1 and TRBJ1-2. TRBV21-1 has pseudogene status. The CDR3 is made up of 15 amino acids.

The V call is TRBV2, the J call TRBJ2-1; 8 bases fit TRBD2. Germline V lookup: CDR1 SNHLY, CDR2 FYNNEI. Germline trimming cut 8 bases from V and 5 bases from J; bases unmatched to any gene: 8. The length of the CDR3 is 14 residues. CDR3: CASHSGIGDNEQFF. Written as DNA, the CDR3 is TGTGCCAGCCATAGCGGGATAGGTGACAATGAGCAGTTCTTC.

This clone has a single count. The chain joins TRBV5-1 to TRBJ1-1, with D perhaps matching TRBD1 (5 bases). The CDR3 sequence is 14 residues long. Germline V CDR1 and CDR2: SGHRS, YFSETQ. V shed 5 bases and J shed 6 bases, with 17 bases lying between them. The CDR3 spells CASSARIRGAEAFF. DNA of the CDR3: TGCGCCAGCAGTGCGAGGATAAGGGGCGCTGAAGCTTTCTTT.

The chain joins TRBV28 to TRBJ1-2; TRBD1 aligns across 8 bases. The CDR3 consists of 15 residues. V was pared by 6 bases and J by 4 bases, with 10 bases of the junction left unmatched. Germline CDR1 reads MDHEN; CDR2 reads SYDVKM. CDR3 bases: TGTGCCAGCAGACACTTCAGGGGGCGCGGCTATGGCTACACCTTC. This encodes CASRHFRGRGYGYTF.

CDR3 nucleotide sequence: TGCGCCAGCAGCCGGAATAAGCGGGAGGCCTACGAGCAGTACTTC. Protein product: CASSRNKREAYEQYF. The V and J genes are TRBV4-1 and TRBJ2-7; 9 nucleotides align to TRBD2. After removal of 4 bases from V and 2 bases from J, the junction contained 6 bases not matched to a gene. Germline V gives CDR1 MGHRA, CDR2 YSYEKL. This CDR3 has 15 amino acids.

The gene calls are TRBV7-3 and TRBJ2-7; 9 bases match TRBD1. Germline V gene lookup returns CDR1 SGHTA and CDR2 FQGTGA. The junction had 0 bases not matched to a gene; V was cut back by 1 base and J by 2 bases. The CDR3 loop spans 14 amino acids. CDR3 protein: CASSLNRGPYEQYF. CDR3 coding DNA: TGTGCCAGCAGCTTAAACAGGGGGCCCTACGAGCAGTACTTC.

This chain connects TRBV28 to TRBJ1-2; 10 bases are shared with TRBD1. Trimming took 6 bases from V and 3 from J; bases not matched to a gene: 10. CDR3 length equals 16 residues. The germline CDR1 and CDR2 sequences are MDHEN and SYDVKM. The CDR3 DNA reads TGTGCCAGCAGCCTCCCCCGGGACAGGGGAGACTATGGCTACACCTTC. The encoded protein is CASSLPRDRGDYGYTF.

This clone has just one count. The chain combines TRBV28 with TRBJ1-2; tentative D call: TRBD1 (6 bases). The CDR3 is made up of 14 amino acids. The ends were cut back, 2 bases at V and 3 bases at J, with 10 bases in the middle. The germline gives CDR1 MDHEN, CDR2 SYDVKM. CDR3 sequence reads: CASSLGGAYYGYTF. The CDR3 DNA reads TGTGCCAGCAGTTTAGGGGGGGCGTACTATGGCTACACCTTC.

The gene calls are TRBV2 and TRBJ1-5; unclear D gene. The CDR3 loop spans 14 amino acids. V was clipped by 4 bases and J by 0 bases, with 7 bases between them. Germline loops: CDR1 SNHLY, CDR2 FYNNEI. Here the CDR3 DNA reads TGTGCCAGCAGTGCGTTGGTTAGCAATCAGCCCCAGCATTTT. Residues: CASSALVSNQPQHF.